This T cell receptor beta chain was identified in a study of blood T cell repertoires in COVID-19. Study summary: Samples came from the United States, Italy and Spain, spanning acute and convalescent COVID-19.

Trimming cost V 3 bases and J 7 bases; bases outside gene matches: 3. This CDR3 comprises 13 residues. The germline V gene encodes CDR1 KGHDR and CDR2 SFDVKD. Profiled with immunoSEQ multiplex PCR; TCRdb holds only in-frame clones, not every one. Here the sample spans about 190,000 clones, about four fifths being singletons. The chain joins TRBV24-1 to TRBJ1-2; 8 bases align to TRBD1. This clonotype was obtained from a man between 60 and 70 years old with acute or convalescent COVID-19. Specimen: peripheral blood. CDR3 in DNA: TGTGCCACCAGTGATCCGGGACAGGTTGGCTACACCTTC. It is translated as CATSDPGQVGYTF.